A single sample gave rise to the 23 T cell receptor beta chains below, sequenced in a study of T cell changes during pregnancy in multiple sclerosis. Measured with immunoSEQ multiplex PCR; TCRdb has only the in-frame clones, and not every one. The repertoire holds more than 65,000 clones, around nine tenths seen once, with around 0.45% in the top ten. The starting material was CD4+ T cells from peripheral blood mononuclear cells, obtained before pregnancy. The receptor set was obtained from a female donor with multiple sclerosis, enrolled in a pregnancy study.

A word on this clone: A junction end diverges from the germline sequence, so it may reflect a read error. The gene calls are TRBV7-7 and TRBJ2-5; tentative D call: TRBD2 (5 bases). The V gene's germline CDR1 is SSHAT and CDR2 FNYEAQ (reference sequence). The CDR3 runs to 15 residues. CDR3 residues: CASSRYPSLKETQYF. In DNA form, the CDR3 reads TGTGCTAGCAGCCGCTATCCTAGCCTCAAAGAGACCCAGTACTTC.

The genes are TRBV5-1 and TRBJ2-1; a weak D match, TRBD1 (5 bases). The germline V gene encodes CDR1 SGHRS and CDR2 YFSETQ. This CDR3 is 14 amino acids long. The ends were cut back, 7 bases at V and 4 bases at J, with 15 bases in the middle. In DNA form, the CDR3 reads TGCGCCAGCGGATCCGTGACAGATTACAATGAGCAGTTCTTC. Its protein product is CASGSVTDYNEQFF.

The chain combines TRBV19 with TRBJ2-3; a possible D gene is TRBD1 (5 bases). This CDR3 is built from 13 residues. V dropped 7 bases and J dropped 5 bases, with 13 bases sitting between them. The V gene's germline CDR1 is LNHDA and CDR2 SQIVND (reference sequence). CDR3 region: CASTAGYGDTQYF. The CDR3 nucleotides are TGTGCCAGTACGGCAGGGTATGGAGATACGCAGTATTTT.

The V and J genes are TRBV6-1 and TRBJ2-4; no clear D gene. V lost 1 base, J lost 0 bases, and 10 bases lay in between. This CDR3 contains 16 residues. The germline V gene has CDR1 MNHNS and CDR2 SASEGT. CDR3 residues: CASSEGAHLAKNIQYF. CDR3 coding DNA: TGTGCCAGCAGTGAAGGTGCACATTTAGCCAAAAACATTCAGTACTTC.

This chain's CDR3 is CASSREGLASDTQYF. CDR3 sequence (DNA): TGCGCCAGCAGCCGGGAGGGCCTGGCCTCAGATACGCAGTATTTT. The chain employs TRBV5-1 and TRBJ2-3; 8 bases map to TRBD2. The CDR3 spans 15 residues. Germline trimming cut 4 bases from V and 4 bases from J; bases unmatched to any gene: 8. Germline V gene data show CDR1 as SGHRS and CDR2 as YFSETQ.

The genes are TRBV30 and TRBJ2-6; a possible D gene is TRBD2 (6 bases). Trimming left V 1 base short and J 2 bases short, with 15 bases between. CDR1 is GTSNPN, CDR2 SVGIG, per germline (reference sequence). The CDR3 covers 17 residues. The CDR3 loop is CAWSEVRGSTGANVLTF. The CDR3 region has the DNA TGTGCCTGGAGTGAGGTACGGGGGTCAACTGGGGCCAACGTCCTGACTTTC.

The rearrangement uses TRBV7-2 and TRBJ2-2; 11 nucleotides align to TRBD1. The junction had 5 bases not matched to a gene; V was cut back by 10 bases and J by 4 bases. Germline V lookup: CDR1 SGHTA, CDR2 FQGNSA. The CDR3 consists of 14 residues. The CDR3 DNA follows: TGTGCCACCGGACAGGGGGCGGGCACCGGGGAGCTGTTTTTT. Its protein is CATGQGAGTGELFF.

The chain employs TRBV29-1 and TRBJ2-7; weak D call: TRBD2 (6 bases). With 3 bases removed from V and 4 bases from J, the gap between germline ends came to 19 bases. This CDR3 spans 15 amino acids. The germline CDR1 and CDR2 sequences are SQVTM and ANQGSEA. Here the CDR3 reads CSVESVRGGRYEQYF. Written as DNA, the CDR3 is TGCAGCGTTGAGTCGGTAAGAGGTGGGAGGTACGAGCAGTACTTC.

The sample holds one count of this clone. This chain joins TRBV18 and TRBJ1-1; TRBD1 might be the D (6 bases). This CDR3 has 14 amino acids. Germline values: CDR1 KGHSH, CDR2 LQKENI. V dropped 2 bases and J dropped 8 bases, with 15 bases sitting between them. The CDR3 sequence is CASSPGGLPAEAFF. The CDR3 DNA reads as TGTGCCAGCTCACCAGGGGGCCTGCCCGCAGAAGCTTTCTTT.

This clone has a handful of counts. This chain joins TRBV5-6 and TRBJ1-3; 8 bases are a match to TRBD1. The germline gives CDR1 SGHDT, CDR2 YYEEEE. The trim removed 4 bases at V and 1 base at J, leaving 4 bases unmatched. This CDR3 is 15 amino acids long. CDR3 in DNA: TGTGCCAGCAGCGGACGGACAGGGTCTGGAAACACCATATATTTT. Protein product: CASSGRTGSGNTIYF.

The rearrangement joins TRBV6-5 to TRBJ2-7, with a tentative D call TRBD1 (6 bases). CDR3 length: 14 amino acids. The V end lost 6 bases, the J end lost 3 bases, and 15 bases lay between the germline ends. Germline V CDR1 and CDR2: MNHEY, SVGAGI. CDR3 amino acids: CASSAPGAGYEQYF. The CDR3 nucleotides read TGTGCCAGCAGCGCCCCAGGGGCTGGCTACGAGCAGTACTTC.

The chain has TRBV4-3 and TRBJ1-3; weak D call: TRBD1 (5 bases). This CDR3 is built from 16 residues. V was clipped by 1 base and J by 1 base, with 11 bases between them. CDR1 LGHNA and CDR2 YSLEER come from the germline V gene. The CDR3 spells CASSQASGGSGNTIYF. CDR3 DNA sequence: TGCGCCAGCAGCCAAGCGAGCGGGGGTTCTGGAAACACCATATATTTT.

This chain links TRBV6-1 with TRBJ2-5; no reliable D call. Per germline, CDR1 MNHNS and CDR2 SASEGT. V dropped 5 bases and J dropped 5 bases, with 18 bases sitting between them. This CDR3 is built from 15 residues. The CDR3 coding sequence is TGTGCCAGCAGTATTACCCCTAGGAGCGCGGAGACCCAGTACTTC. This gives the protein CASSITPRSAETQYF.

The J gene is TRBJ1-1, the V gene TRBV18; no reliable D call. V lost 3 bases and J 8 bases, leaving 13 bases between the germline ends. Per the germline V gene, CDR1 is KGHSH and CDR2 is LQKENI. CDR3 size: 13 residues. CDR3 amino acids: CASSPLPIGEAFF. The DNA for the CDR3 is TGTGCCAGCTCACCTTTACCCATCGGGGAAGCTTTCTTT.

This sequence joins TRBV7-9 and TRBJ1-1; possible D gene TRBD1, 5 bases. V was pared by 2 bases and J by 4 bases, with 11 bases between. Germline CDR1 and CDR2: SEHNR and FQNEAQ (reference sequence). The CDR3 is 14 amino acids. DNA for the CDR3: TGTGCCAGCAGCTTACGGGGGTTCGGCACTGAAGCTTTCTTT. Protein product: CASSLRGFGTEAFF.

CDR3 in amino acids: CASSNGQGSNQPQHF. The DNA for the CDR3 is TGTGCCAGCAGTAACGGACAAGGTAGCAATCAGCCCCAGCATTTT. This sequence joins TRBV6-5 and TRBJ1-5; TRBD1 is a possible D gene (5 bases). The CDR3 has 15 amino acids. V lost 5 bases, J lost 0 bases, and 11 bases lay in between. CDR1 and CDR2 from the germline V gene are MNHEY and SVGAGI.

The genes are TRBV28 and TRBJ2-7; D is ambiguous. The CDR3 contains 12 residues. Trimming cost V 4 bases and J 5 bases, with 9 bases left between them. In germline, CDR1 is MDHEN, CDR2 SYDVKM. CDR3 in DNA: TGTGCCAGCAGTTCGGTTATCCACGAGCAGTACTTC. It is translated as CASSSVIHEQYF.

This clone was seen a single time. The CDR3 DNA reads as TGTGCCAGCATCTCTGGTAGCTCCTACAATGAGCAGTTCTTC. Its translation: CASISGSSYNEQFF. The chain joins TRBV2 to TRBJ2-1, with D unresolved. Between the trimmed V and J ends, which lost 7 bases and 0 bases, there was a span of 10 bases. This CDR3 comprises 14 residues. Germline values: CDR1 SNHLY, CDR2 FYNNEI.

Turning to this clone: The sample has other DNA sequences that encode this CDR3 too. The chain uses TRBV18 and TRBJ1-5; 7 positions match TRBD1. Unmatched junction bases numbered 2, after V lost 1 base and J lost 5 bases. The CDR3 is made up of 14 amino acids. Germline V lookup: CDR1 KGHSH, CDR2 LQKENI. The CDR3 loop is CASSPQGADQPQHF. CDR3 sequence (DNA): TGTGCCAGCTCACCACAGGGGGCCGATCAGCCCCAGCATTTT.

The rearrangement joins TRBV6-6 to TRBJ1-1; D is unresolved. The CDR3 loop spans 14 amino acids. Germline assignment: CDR1 MNHNY and CDR2 SVGAGI (reference sequence). Trimming removed 6 bases at V and 5 bases at J, with 16 bases between. CDR3 bases: TGTGCCAGCAGAGACGGCGTGGGGAGAACTGAAGCTTTCTTT. Protein: CASRDGVGRTEAFF.

The chain couples TRBV7-3 to TRBJ2-3, with 7 bases lining up with TRBD2. Germline CDR1 reads SGHTA; CDR2 reads FQGTGA. This CDR3 region has 16 residues. V shed 3 bases and J 2 bases; nucleotides not matched to a gene: 8. The CDR3 protein is CASSLQGRAVTDTQYF. CDR3 nucleotide sequence: TGTGCCAGCAGCTTGCAAGGGAGGGCTGTCACAGATACGCAGTATTTT.

V gene TRBV7-2 combines with J gene TRBJ1-5; maybe TRBD1 (5 bases). Germline V CDR1 and CDR2: SGHTA, FQGNSA. CDR3 size: 15 residues. The V gene lost 3 bases and the J gene lost 4 bases, with 13 bases spanning the gap. CDR3 nucleotides: TGTGCCAGCAGCTTTAGGAGGGGCTTGAATCAGCCCCAGCATTTT. Translating gives CASSFRRGLNQPQHF.

V usage is TRBV29-1 and J usage is TRBJ1-1, with a weak D call TRBD1 (5 bases). The V gene's germline CDR1 is SQVTM and CDR2 ANQGSEA. This CDR3 contains 14 residues. V was cut by 1 base and J by 6 bases, with 15 bases left in between. This CDR3 is CSVEGRGIRPEAFF. In nucleotides, the CDR3 is TGCAGCGTTGAAGGACGGGGGATCAGACCTGAAGCTTTCTTT.